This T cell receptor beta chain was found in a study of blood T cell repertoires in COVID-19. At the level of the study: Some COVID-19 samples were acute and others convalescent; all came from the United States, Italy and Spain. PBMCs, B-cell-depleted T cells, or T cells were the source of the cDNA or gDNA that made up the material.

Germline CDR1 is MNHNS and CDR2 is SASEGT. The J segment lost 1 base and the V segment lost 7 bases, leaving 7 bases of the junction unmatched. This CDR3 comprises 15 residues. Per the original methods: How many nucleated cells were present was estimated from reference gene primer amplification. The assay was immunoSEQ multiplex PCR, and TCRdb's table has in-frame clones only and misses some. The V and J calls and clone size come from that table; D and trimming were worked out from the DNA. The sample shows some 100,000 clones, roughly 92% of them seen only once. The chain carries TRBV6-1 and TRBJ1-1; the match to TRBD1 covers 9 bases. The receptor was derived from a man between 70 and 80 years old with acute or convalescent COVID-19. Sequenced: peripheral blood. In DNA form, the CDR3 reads TGTGCCAGCACCGAGGGACAGGGAAGGAACACTGAAGCTTTCTTT. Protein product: CASTEGQGRNTEAFF.